This is a list of T cell receptor beta chains from one sample in a study of blood T cells in healthy people across ages. TCRdb independently ran MiXCR on the 5' RACE reads; one entry per CDR3 protein. The data hold about 1,500,000 distinct CDR3 sequences, with 28% observed a single time. Sequenced: blood. The receptors originated from a woman aged 25 to 39 in good health. The CDR3 runs from the conserved cysteine through the conserved F or W. Each record gives: D gene, J gene, V gene, CDR3 protein. D genes are given only for firm matches.

.,TRBJ2-7,TRBV27,CASTGRGTDSYEQYF
.,TRBJ1-6,TRBV5-1,CASSAQGAGQGSPLHF
TRBD2,TRBJ2-4,TRBV27,CASSLGLARYNEQYF
TRBD1,TRBJ1-1,TRBV5-1,CASSLEGQGVQGTEAFF
.,TRBJ1-1,TRBV2,CASSEAGAGMNTEAFF
TRBD1,TRBJ2-1,TRBV7-9,CASSLTGGQYNEQFF
TRBD1,TRBJ2-5,TRBV27,CASSLPGQLETQYF
.,TRBJ1-1,TRBV7-2,CASSLEQYTEAFF
.,TRBJ2-1,TRBV7-2,CATTGGSSYNEQFF
TRBD1,TRBJ2-1,TRBV29-1,CSVPPGQGAWEQFF
.,TRBJ1-2,TRBV12-3/TRBV12-4,CASRQGTRWKYGYTF
.,TRBJ2-1,TRBV5-1,CASSLLGSNEQFF
.,TRBJ2-7,TRBV15,CATSKTGQGGYEQYF
.,.,TRBV2,CASSEPSPYIQYF
TRBD1,TRBJ2-1,TRBV6-5,CASSYLGQGANEQFF
TRBD1,TRBJ1-2,TRBV12-3/TRBV12-4,CASSFGTGHYGYTF
TRBD2,TRBJ2-1,TRBV7-2,CASSAASGGSSYNEQFF
.,TRBJ1-1,TRBV5-1,CASSLGPTGQNTEAFF
.,TRBJ2-1,TRBV4-3,CASSQDSRVNEQFF
TRBD2,TRBJ2-3,TRBV10-3,CAISDVGGSTDTQYF
TRBD1,TRBJ1-4,TRBV20-1,CSATSGGDEKLFF
.,TRBJ1-3,TRBV20-1,CSARDPQRDTIYF
TRBD1,TRBJ1-5,TRBV24-1,CATSDPLTGAGQPQHF
.,TRBJ1-1,TRBV5-1,CASSMGGNTEAFF
TRBD2,TRBJ2-1,TRBV24-1,CATTGGGREQFF
.,TRBJ2-6,TRBV20-1,CSARSQSTGANVLTF
.,TRBJ2-7,TRBV28,CASRRTLGPYEQYF
.,TRBJ1-2,TRBV7-2,CASSFYQGIDYGYTF
.,TRBJ1-2,TRBV2,CASSEAGGASNYGYTF
.,TRBJ2-7,TRBV29-1,CSVIGTGTYEQYF
TRBD2,TRBJ2-5,TRBV7-2,CASSLAELAGGGKTQYF
TRBD2,TRBJ2-1,TRBV5-1,CASSSLAGGPDEQFF
.,TRBJ2-2,TRBV28,CAVPGQVNTGELFF
.,TRBJ1-1,TRBV6-5,CASSYLLGLGNTEAFF
.,TRBJ2-7,TRBV6-1,CASTRQGGYEQYF
TRBD2,TRBJ2-7,TRBV7-9,CASSAGGTRRTEQYF
TRBD2,TRBJ2-1,TRBV4-1,CASSQVLGGDNEQFF
.,TRBJ2-2,TRBV9,CASSVARGVGTGTGELFF
TRBD2,TRBJ2-3,TRBV2,CASTLAGLSTDTQYF
.,TRBJ1-2,TRBV28,CASSVLTDNYGYTF